This is a list of T cell receptor beta chains from one sample in a study of blood T cell repertoires in COVID-19. This table comes from immunoSEQ multiplex PCR, and its TCRdb copy is limited to in-frame clones, with some not included. The sample lists approximately 190,000 clones; approximately 90% were seen once. Sequencing was performed on peripheral blood. These receptors were taken from a man aged 35-49 years with active or convalescent COVID-19. Both conserved end residues are part of each CDR3. A D gene is named only where the DNA matches it firmly. The size of a clone is reported for some rows only, either as once, few or many, or as a class for expanded clones.

TRBJ2-1	TRBV4-1	TRBD2	NA	CASSPPIGTSDYNEQFF	TGCGCCAGCAGCCCCCCGATCGGGACTAGCGACTACAATGAGCAGTTCTTC
TRBJ1-1	TRBV5-5	NA	NA	CASTHSGDRTEAFF	TGTGCCAGCACCCACTCAGGGGATCGGACTGAAGCTTTCTTT
TRBJ1-5	TRBV2	NA	NA	CASGVQGYNQPQHF	TGTGCCAGCGGGGTACAGGGTTACAATCAGCCCCAGCATTTT
TRBJ2-5	TRBV4-2	NA	NA	CASSQVLGRETQYF	TGTGCCAGCAGCCAAGTTTTGGGGAGAGAGACCCAGTACTTC
TRBJ1-5	TRBV6-2/TRBV6-3	TRBD1	NA	CASSYPTGGRQPQHF	TGTGCCAGCAGTTACCCGACAGGGGGGAGGCAGCCCCAGCATTTT
TRBJ2-4	TRBV2	NA	NA	CASMTAAYENIQYF	TGTGCCAGCATGACAGCCGCTTATGAAAACATTCAGTACTTC
TRBJ2-1	TRBV19	NA	NA	CASSISQGGNEQFF	TGTGCCAGTAGTATCTCACAGGGGGGGAATGAGCAGTTCTTC
TRBJ2-5	TRBV5-1	NA	NA	CASSLSETQYF	TGCGCCAGCAGCTTGTCGGAGACCCAGTACTTC
TRBJ1-6	TRBV6-4	NA	NA	CASSDSNRGDSPLHF	TGTGCCAGCAGTGACTCGAATAGGGGCGATTCACCCCTCCACTTT
TRBJ1-1	TRBV5-4	NA	once	CASSRPGRGDTEAFF	TGTGCCAGCAGTCGACCGGGGCGGGGGGACACTGAAGCTTTCTTT
TRBJ2-7	TRBV19	NA	few	CASSIATGPYEQYF	TGTGCCAGTAGTATCGCGACAGGTCCCTACGAGCAGTACTTC
TRBJ1-1	TRBV10-3	NA	once	CAISVTGPGFLGEAFF	TGTGCCATCAGTGTAACAGGGCCCGGATTCTTGGGTGAAGCTTTCTTT
TRBJ2-1	TRBV2	TRBD2	NA	CASSSGPGLAGGPSKFF	TGTGCCAGCAGTTCTGGACCGGGACTAGCGGGAGGGCCGAGCAAGTTCTTC
TRBJ1-4	TRBV5-1	TRBD1	NA	CASSLEGQRNEKLFF	TGCGCCAGCAGCTTGGAGGGACAGCGCAATGAAAAACTGTTTTTT
TRBJ1-1	TRBV30	TRBD1	NA	CAWSGLEGAAFF	TGTGCCTGGAGCGGATTGGAGGGGGCAGCTTTCTTT
TRBJ1-2	TRBV6-4	NA	once	CASSSDPGGYGYTF	TGTGCCAGCAGTTCGGACCCCGGAGGCTATGGCTACACCTTC
TRBJ2-4	TRBV7-2	NA	NA	CASSVDRTLAKNIQYF	TGTGCCAGCAGCGTCGACAGAACTTTAGCCAAAAACATTCAGTACTTC
TRBJ1-2	TRBV3-1/TRBV3-2	NA	NA	CASSQDLEGRGGYTF	TGTGCCAGCAGCCAAGACCTCGAGGGTCGGGGTGGCTACACCTTC
TRBJ2-1	TRBV2	NA	NA	CASSEAAASYNEQFF	TGTGCCAGCAGTGAAGCGGCGGCTTCCTACAATGAGCAGTTCTTC
TRBJ1-3	TRBV19	NA	NA	CASSIPGNTIYF	TGTGCCAGTAGTATCCCGGGAAACACCATATATTTT
TRBJ1-2	TRBV7-2	TRBD1	NA	CASSLQGTGGFSRGYGYTF	TGTGCCAGCAGCCTGCAAGGGACAGGGGGCTTCAGTCGGGGCTATGGCTACACCTTC
TRBJ2-5	TRBV3-1/TRBV3-2	TRBD2	NA	CASSLPRTSGASQYF	TGTGCCAGCAGCCTACCTCGGACTAGCGGGGCGTCCCAGTACTTC
TRBJ1-5	TRBV11-2	TRBD1	NA	CASSLVGQGSQPQHF	TGTGCCAGCAGCTTAGTGGGACAGGGGAGTCAGCCCCAGCATTTT
TRBJ1-5	TRBV6-5	TRBD1	NA	CASSRDRGQPQHF	TGTGCCAGCAGCAGGGACAGGGGACAGCCCCAGCATTTT
TRBJ2-1	TRBV5-1	NA	NA	CASSLQGNPYNEQFF	TGCGCCAGCAGCTTACAGGGCAACCCCTACAATGAGCAGTTCTTC
TRBJ1-2	TRBV6-6	TRBD1	NA	CASSPGEGAFRGYTF	TGTGCCAGCAGCCCGGGCGAGGGGGCGTTTCGTGGCTACACCTTC
TRBJ2-1	TRBV28	NA	NA	CASTQGGNSYNEQFF	TGTGCCAGCACCCAAGGAGGTAACTCCTACAATGAGCAGTTCTTC
TRBJ2-1	TRBV7-2	NA	NA	CASSLSGGGGYNEQFF	TGTGCCAGCAGCCTTAGCGGAGGTGGGGGTTACAATGAGCAGTTCTTC
TRBJ2-7	TRBV10-3	NA	few	CAIRSSSHEQYF	TGTGCCATCAGGTCCTCGTCCCACGAGCAGTACTTC
TRBJ1-4	TRBV7-8	TRBD1	NA	CASSLQGEPNEKLFF	TGTGCCAGCAGCTTACAGGGGGAGCCTAATGAAAAACTGTTTTTT
TRBJ1-1	TRBV6-5	NA	NA	CASRATGETEAFF	TGTGCCAGCAGGGCGACAGGTGAAACTGAAGCTTTCTTT
TRBJ1-5	TRBV7-2	NA	NA	CASSPPRQISNQPQHF	TGTGCCAGCAGCCCGCCCCGACAGATTAGCAATCAGCCCCAGCATTTT
TRBJ1-1	TRBV4-2	NA	NA	CASSQDLGGDTEAFF	TGTGCCAGCAGCCAAGATCTAGGCGGTGACACTGAAGCTTTCTTT
TRBJ2-5	TRBV19	NA	once	CASRQGGLAGETQYF	TGTGCCAGTAGACAGGGTGGTCTTGCTGGAGAGACCCAGTACTTC
TRBJ1-6	TRBV28	TRBD1	once	CASRRTGGMDSPLHF	TGTGCCAGCAGACGGACAGGGGGCATGGATTCACCCCTCCACTTT
TRBJ2-1	TRBV2	TRBD1	NA	CASLSSGQTYNEQFF	TGTGCCAGCCTTAGCTCGGGACAGACCTACAATGAGCAGTTCTTC
TRBJ2-1	TRBV27	NA	NA	CASSFGGSSYNEQFF	TGTGCCAGCAGTTTTGGTGGGAGCTCCTACAATGAGCAGTTCTTC
TRBJ1-3	TRBV2	NA	few	CASSDRGLRLSGNTIYF	TGTGCCAGCAGTGATAGGGGACTCCGTCTCTCTGGAAACACCATATATTTT
TRBJ1-2	TRBV11-3	TRBD1	NA	CASSPRGDSVYGYTF	TGTGCCAGCAGCCCAAGGGGGGACAGCGTGTATGGCTACACCTTC
TRBJ1-1	TRBV2	TRBD1	few	CASSGRQGATEAFF	TGTGCCAGCAGTGGACGACAGGGCGCGACTGAAGCTTTCTTT
TRBJ1-3	TRBV5-1	NA	NA	CASSLETGVGAGNTIYF	TGCGCCAGCAGCTTGGAAACGGGGGTAGGCGCTGGAAACACCATATATTTT
TRBJ2-5	TRBV5-1	NA	NA	CATRMGSPPETQYF	TGCGCCACCAGGATGGGCTCCCCCCCGGAGACCCAGTACTTC
TRBJ1-1	TRBV18	TRBD1	NA	CASSPSGGGPDGAFF	TGTGCCAGCTCACCATCTGGAGGGGGCCCGGACGGAGCTTTCTTT
TRBJ2-1	TRBV19	TRBD2	NA	CASQSEGLAGSSEQFF	TGTGCCAGTCAATCTGAGGGACTAGCGGGATCGAGTGAGCAGTTCTTC
TRBJ1-1	TRBV5-6	NA	once	CASSPTGILNTEAFF	TGTGCCAGCAGCCCAACCGGGATCCTGAACACTGAAGCTTTCTTT
TRBJ1-1	TRBV5-1	NA	NA	CASSLETVMNTEAFF	TGCGCCAGCAGCTTGGAAACGGTGATGAACACTGAAGCTTTCTTT
TRBJ2-1	TRBV11-2	TRBD2	NA	CASSLERESNEQFF	TGTGCCAGCAGCTTGGAGCGGGAGTCCAATGAGCAGTTCTTC
TRBJ1-5	TRBV19	TRBD1	NA	CASSIAGQGNQPQHF	TGTGCCAGTAGTATAGCCGGACAGGGGAATCAGCCCCAGCATTTT
TRBJ2-2	TRBV3-1/TRBV3-2	TRBD2	once	CASSLGLAGGPNTGELFF	TGTGCCAGCAGCTTGGGACTAGCGGGGGGCCCGAACACCGGGGAGCTGTTTTTT
TRBJ1-5	TRBV6-5	NA	NA	CASLAIGNQPQHF	TGTGCCAGCCTAGCCATAGGCAATCAGCCCCAGCATTTT
TRBJ1-5	TRBV13	TRBD1	NA	CASSLRGQGNQPQHF	TGTGCCAGCAGCTTACGTGGACAGGGAAATCAGCCCCAGCATTTT
TRBJ1-5	TRBV21-1	NA	NA	CASSETESQPQHF	TGTGCCAGCAGCGAAACTGAGTCTCAGCCCCAGCATTTT
TRBJ1-6	TRBV6-5	NA	NA	CASSYSTSPLHF	TGTGCCAGCAGTTATTCTACTTCACCCCTCCACTTT
TRBJ1-1	TRBV30	NA	NA	CASSGGANTEAFF	TGTGCCTCCTCGGGGGGGGCGAACACTGAAGCTTTCTTT
TRBJ2-1	TRBV7-2	TRBD2	NA	CASSQGLAVSYNEQFF	TGTGCCAGCAGCCAGGGACTAGCGGTCTCCTACAATGAGCAGTTCTTC